One and the same sample provided the 11 T cell receptor beta chains below, sequenced in a study of OX40 agonist ivuxolimab in advanced cancers. Here immunoSEQ multiplex PCR was the method, and the copy in TCRdb shows in-frame clones only, minus some. The profile shows about 33,000 clones, around 85% of them singletons. This sample comprised CD4+ or CD8+ T cells sorted from blood, obtained in a trial of the OX40 agonist ivuxolimab. All receptors come from an adult with an advanced solid tumor such as melanoma, head and neck, liver or kidney cancer.

The chain links TRBV7-8 to TRBJ1-2; 7 nucleotides align to TRBD1. Germline values: CDR1 SGHVS, CDR2 FQNEAQ. With V trimmed by 3 bases and J by 8 bases, 9 bases remained unmatched. The CDR3 runs 14 residues. The CDR3 coding sequence is TGTGCCAGCAGCTTCCCGAGTGGACAGGAGGGCTACACCTTC. It encodes CASSFPSGQEGYTF.

This CDR3 reads CASSYSDLGYEQYF. CDR3 coding DNA: TGTGCCAGCAGTTACTCAGACTTAGGCTACGAGCAGTACTTC. The genes are TRBV6-6 and TRBJ2-7; D ambiguous. The germline V gene encodes CDR1 MNHNY and CDR2 SVGAGI (reference sequence). CDR3 length: 14 amino acids. The V gene lost 0 bases and the J gene lost 3 bases, with 9 bases spanning the gap.

This clone was counted between two and nine times. The DNA of the CDR3 is TGTGCCAGCAGTATGGGACAGGGGCGGGATGGCTACACCTTC. Its protein product is CASSMGQGRDGYTF. The chain uses TRBV27 and TRBJ1-2, with 10 bases aligning to TRBD1. J lost 6 bases, V lost 5 bases, and 6 bases had no gene match. CDR3 length equals 14 residues. CDR1 MNHEY and CDR2 SMNVEV come from the germline V gene (reference sequence).

The chain has TRBV6-1 and TRBJ2-5, with D hard to call. V lost 5 bases to trimming and J lost 10 bases, with 11 bases between them. CDR1 is MNHNS and CDR2 is SASEGT in the germline V gene. CDR3 length equals 11 residues. Here the CDR3 reads CASSSLGFQYF. As DNA, the CDR3 is TGTGCCAGCAGTTCTTTGGGGTTCCAGTACTTC.

CDR3: CASGGLANNEQFF. The CDR3 bases are TGTGCCAGCGGAGGACTAGCGAACAATGAGCAGTTCTTC. The rearrangement joins TRBV2 to TRBJ2-1; 9 positions match TRBD2. The CDR3 length is 13 residues. Germline CDR1 and CDR2: SNHLY and FYNNEI. Germline trimming cut 8 bases from V and 5 bases from J; bases unmatched to any gene: 4.

The chain couples TRBV11-2 to TRBJ2-7; 9 positions match TRBD2. Per the germline V gene, CDR1 is SGHAT and CDR2 is FQNNGV. The CDR3 covers 16 residues. With 7 bases clipped from V and 2 bases from J, the junction kept 12 bases outside the gene matches. CDR3 sequence reads: CASTRSGSVPTYEQYF. In nucleotides, the CDR3 is TGTGCCAGCACCCGTAGCGGGAGCGTCCCTACCTACGAGCAGTACTTC.

The sample holds a few counts of this clone. The rearrangement links TRBV27 to TRBJ2-7, with TRBD1 matching 7 bases. This CDR3 region has 15 residues. Germline V CDR1 and CDR2: MNHEY, SMNVEV (reference sequence). V lost 6 bases to trimming and J lost 2 bases; unmatched junction nucleotides: 10. The CDR3 protein is CASRSRTGDPYEQYF. CDR3 bases: TGTGCCAGCAGATCCCGGACAGGTGACCCCTACGAGCAGTACTTC.

This clone was counted a single time. The chain has TRBV19 and TRBJ2-7; 7 nucleotides align to TRBD1. The germline CDR1 and CDR2 sequences are LNHDA and SQIVND (reference sequence). This CDR3 comprises 15 residues. Trimming removed 6 bases from V and 0 bases from J; junction bases left unmatched: 8. CDR3 nucleotide sequence: TGTGCCAGTAGGCCAGCCCGGACAGGCTCCTACGAGCAGTACTTC. Protein: CASRPARTGSYEQYF.

The chain couples TRBV5-4 to TRBJ2-7; D may be TRBD1 or TRBD2 (5 bases each). Trimming stripped 4 bases from V and 2 bases from J, with 13 bases between. The CDR3 is 14 amino acids. Germline V gives CDR1 SGHNT, CDR2 YYREEE (reference sequence). The CDR3, as DNA: TGTGCCAGCAGCATCCAGCCGGGACCCTACGAGCAGTACTTC. Its protein is CASSIQPGPYEQYF.

The V gene is TRBV2, the J gene TRBJ2-5; tentative D call: TRBD1 (5 bases). V lost 1 base, J lost 0 bases, and 12 bases lay in between. This CDR3 comprises 16 residues. CDR1 is SNHLY and CDR2 is FYNNEI in the germline V gene. The CDR3 DNA is TGTGCCAGCAGTGAAGAGGGGCCCCAGTACCAAGAGACCCAGTACTTC. The encoded protein is CASSEEGPQYQETQYF.

The chain has TRBV4-1 and TRBJ2-5, with D possibly matching TRBD2 (7 bases). Germline V gene data show CDR1 as MGHRA and CDR2 as YSYEKL. CDR3 length: 14 amino acids. V dropped 4 bases and J dropped 5 bases, with 14 bases sitting between them. The CDR3 sequence is CASSPGGPVETQYF. The CDR3 nucleotides read TGCGCCAGCAGCCCGGGGGGCCCTGTGGAGACCCAGTACTTC.